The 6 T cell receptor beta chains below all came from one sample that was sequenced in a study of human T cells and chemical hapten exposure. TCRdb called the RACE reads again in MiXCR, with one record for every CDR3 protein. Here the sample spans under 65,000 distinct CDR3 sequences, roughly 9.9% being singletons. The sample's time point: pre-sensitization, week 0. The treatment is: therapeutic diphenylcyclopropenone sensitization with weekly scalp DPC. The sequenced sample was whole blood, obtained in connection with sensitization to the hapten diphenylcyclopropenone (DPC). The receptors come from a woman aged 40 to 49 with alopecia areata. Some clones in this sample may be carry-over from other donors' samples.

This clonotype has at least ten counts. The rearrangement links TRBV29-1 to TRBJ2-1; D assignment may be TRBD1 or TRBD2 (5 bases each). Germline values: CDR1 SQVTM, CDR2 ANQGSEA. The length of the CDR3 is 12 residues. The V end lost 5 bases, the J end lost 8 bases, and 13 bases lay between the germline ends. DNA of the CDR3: TGCAGCGTTAGCTCAGGGAGCCATGAGCAGTTCTTC. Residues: CSVSSGSHEQFF.

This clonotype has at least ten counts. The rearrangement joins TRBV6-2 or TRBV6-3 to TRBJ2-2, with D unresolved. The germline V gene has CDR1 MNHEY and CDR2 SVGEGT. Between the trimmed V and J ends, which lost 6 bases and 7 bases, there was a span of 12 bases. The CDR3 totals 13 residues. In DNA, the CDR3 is TGTGCCAGCAGCCGAACTGGCAGCGGGGAGCTGTTTTTT. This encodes CASSRTGSGELFF.

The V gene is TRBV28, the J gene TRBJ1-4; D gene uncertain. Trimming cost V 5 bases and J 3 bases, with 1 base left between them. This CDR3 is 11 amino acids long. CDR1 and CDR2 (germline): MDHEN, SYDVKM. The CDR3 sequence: CASSPNEKLFF. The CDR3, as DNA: TGTGCCAGCAGTCCTAATGAAAAACTGTTTTTT.

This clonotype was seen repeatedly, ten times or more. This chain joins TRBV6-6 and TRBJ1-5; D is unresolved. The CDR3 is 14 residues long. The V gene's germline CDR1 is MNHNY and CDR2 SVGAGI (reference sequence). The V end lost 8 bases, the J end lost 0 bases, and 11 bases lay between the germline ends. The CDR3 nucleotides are TGTGCCAGCTGCGGACGGGATAGCAATCAGCCCCAGCATTTT. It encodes CASCGRDSNQPQHF.

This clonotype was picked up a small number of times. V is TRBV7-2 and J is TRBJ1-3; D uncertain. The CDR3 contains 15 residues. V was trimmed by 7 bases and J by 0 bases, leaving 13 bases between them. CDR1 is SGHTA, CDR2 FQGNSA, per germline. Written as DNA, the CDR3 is TGTGCCAGCAATTTAATGGGCGCCTCTGGAAACACCATATATTTT. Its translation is CASNLMGASGNTIYF.

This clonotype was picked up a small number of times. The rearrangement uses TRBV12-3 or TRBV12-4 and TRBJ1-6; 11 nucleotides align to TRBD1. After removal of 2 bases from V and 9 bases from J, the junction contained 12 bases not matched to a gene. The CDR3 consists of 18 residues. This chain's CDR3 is CASSLRQGQGVFSSPLHF. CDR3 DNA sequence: TGTGCCAGCAGTTTACGTCAGGGACAGGGGGTGTTTTCTTCACCCCTCCACTTT.